The next 5 T cell receptor beta chains were all read from a single sample in a study of shared clonotypes between healthy human individuals. The assay was immunoSEQ multiplex PCR, and TCRdb's table has in-frame clones only and misses some. The sample has around 2.5 million clones, more than 85% seen once. Sequences were obtained from naive CD4+ T cells from PBMCs. This sample's subset: CD45RA+ positively selected. These TCRs come from a man aged 18 to 29 in good health. Some clones in this sample may be carry-over from other donors' samples.

The chain uses TRBV29-1 and TRBJ2-7, with a tentative D call TRBD1 (6 bases). CDR3 length equals 12 residues. Germline V gives CDR1 SQVTM, CDR2 ANQGSEA. CDR3 region: CTAQGGSYEQYF. DNA for the CDR3: TGCACCGCACAAGGGGGCTCCTACGAGCAGTACTTC.

This rearrangement joins TRBV5-8 to TRBJ2-7; D ambiguous. Trimming removed 2 bases from V and 0 bases from J, with 21 bases in between. Germline V gives CDR1 SGHTS, CDR2 YDEGEE. The CDR3 totals 18 residues. The CDR3 loop reads CASSFLIVGDYSSYEQYF. The CDR3 coding sequence is TGTGCCAGCAGCTTTTTGATAGTGGGTGATTACAGCTCCTACGAGCAGTACTTC.

This chain uses TRBV28 with TRBJ1-6; D possibly corresponds to TRBD1 (6 bases). CDR1 and CDR2 from the germline V gene are MDHEN and SYDVKM. V was pared by 5 bases and J by 11 bases, with 19 bases between. The CDR3 extends over 15 amino acids. The CDR3 DNA reads as TGTGCCAGCAGTCTCCAAACAACCCGGGGGCCACCCCTCCACTTT. Amino acid sequence: CASSLQTTRGPPLHF.

The table lists this clone with a count of one. This rearrangement joins TRBV11-2 to TRBJ2-5, with 7 bases fitting TRBD1. The CDR3 runs 14 residues. V shed 5 bases and J 4 bases; nucleotides not matched to a gene: 7. Per germline, CDR1 SGHAT and CDR2 FQNNGV. The CDR3 spells CASSTPGGLETQYF. The CDR3 nucleotides are TGTGCCAGCAGCACCCCAGGGGGTTTAGAGACCCAGTACTTC.

A single count supports this clone. The chain is built from TRBV28 and TRBJ2-7; 7 nucleotides match TRBD1. The germline CDR1 and CDR2 sequences are MDHEN and SYDVKM. With V trimmed by 7 bases and J by 0 bases, 9 bases remained unmatched. CDR3 length: 15 residues. For the CDR3, the DNA is TGTGCCAGCATTCAAGGGGGACAGAGCTCCTACGAGCAGTACTTC. Amino acid sequence: CASIQGGQSSYEQYF.